This TCR gamma chain derives from a study of gamma-delta chains in newborns, infants, children (dated by TCRdb to about 2019). In terms of the full investigation: According to the study title, microbial exposure causes polyclonal expansion of innate gammadelta T cells right after birth. How innate gammadelta T cell populations in human newborns were shaped by microbial exposure immediately after birth was investigated in the study.

Turning to this clone: It has no known antigen specificity. There are no base qualities to consult, and no much larger clone falls within one base.

The sample was run on an Illumina MiSeq. TCRdb reanalyzed the public reads with the CATT caller, and identical DNA sequences were merged afterwards. Here the sample has 1,700 or so gamma-chain clones; roughly an eighth occur a single time. Roughly half of the sample is taken by the ten largest. Material for sequencing was blood. This receptor was taken from a child who was a newborn, infant or young child, either healthy, febrile or measles-vaccinated (not recorded which).

In nucleotide form, the sequence is TGTGCCTTGTGGGAGGTGCCGGATGTGGGCAAAAGAATAAAGGTATTT. This gives the protein CALWEVPDVGKRIKVF. In this chain, TRGV9 is recombined with TRGJP. The CDR3 runs 16 residues from the cysteine to the phenylalanine. Only the CDR3 DNA stays, 48 bases, in frame from base 1. Germline trimming amounts to 0 bases on V and 25 bases on J, with 21 as the count of junction bases outside the gene matches. The germline V gene (reference sequence) supplies CDR1 GITISATS and CDR2 ISYDGTV.